This TCR beta chain was recovered during a study of breast tumors, draining lymph nodes, adjacent tissues. TCRdb reprocessed the multiplex PCR reads via MiXCR and lists one record per CDR3 protein. The repertoire consists of under 150,000 distinct CDR3 sequences, with 20% to 25% occurring once and the leading ten covering about 2.2%. This clonotype came up many times. Its antigen is unknown. Study-wide points: Luminal-like breast cancer showed significantly higher tumor–nontumor repertoire similarity than basal-like. Tumor T cell lymph node origin was a supported hypothesis, not proven. Most tumor T cells seemingly derive from lymph node, then expand in tumor.

The CDR3 sequence is 12 residues long. Looked up from germline, CDR1 is ENHRY and CDR2 is SYGVKD. V lost 3 bases to trimming and J lost 6 bases, with 6 bases between them. Breast cancer patients provided tissue from their axillary draining lymph nodes. Sequenced input: axillary lymph node tissue. This receptor was taken from a female donor with breast cancer. Some clones in this sample may be carry-over from other donors' samples. The rearrangement joins TRBV10-3 to TRBJ2-1, with unresolved D. CDR3 DNA: TGTGCCATCAGTGATTATGGCAATGAGCAGTTCTTC. It yields the protein CAISDYGNEQFF.